The clone carrying this T cell receptor beta chain was seen at least ten times. Antigen unknown. The CDR3 totals 17 residues. The V gene end was trimmed by 4 bases and the J gene end by 4 bases; junction bases not matched to a gene: 12. The germline gives CDR1 SGHTA, CDR2 FQGNSA. This record belongs to a study of T cell repertoires in cytomegalovirus infection. Study summary: CMV infection together with matching HLA type was indicated by public TCR beta signatures.

Study conclusions and caveats: In two of eight donors, the top clonotype was HLA-C-restricted CMV-specific. Of the TCR beta families, the public ones yielded a cumulative frequency that identified carriers of CMV plus the relevant HLA.

TCRdb ran MiXCR on the reads and lists one entry per CDR3 protein. This sample has under 100,000 distinct CDR3 sequences; 3.5% to 4.5% occur once, and the top ten carry under 5.5%. The source material was PBMCs. The V call is TRBV7-2, the J call TRBJ2-4; 8 bases match TRBD1. The TCR sequence derives from a human donor in good health (CMV status not recorded). Some clones in this sample may be carry-over from other donors' samples. CDR3 sequence (DNA): TGTGCCAGCAGCTCAGTTTCCGGGACAGGTAGAAAAAACATTCAGTACTTC. Its translation is CASSSVSGTGRKNIQYF. Full variable domain (remainder filled in from reference TRBV7-2 and TRBJ2-4): GAGVSQSPSNKVTEKGKDVELRCDPISGHTALYWYRQSLGQGLEFLIYFQGNSAPDKSGLPSDRFSAERTGGSVSTLTIQRTQQEDSAVYLCASSSVSGTGRKNIQYFGAGTRLSVL.